The clone carrying this TCR beta chain was observed a handful of times. The data stem from a study of cytomegalovirus exposure and HLA in healthy donors. Primers included in the PCR were 60 Vbeta and 13 Jbeta primers. Sequencing used immunoSEQ multiplex PCR; TCRdb keeps in-frame clones, though not all of them. The data hold some 130,000 clones, with 74% observed a single time. Germline values: CDR1 MNHEY, CDR2 SVGAGI. The CDR3 contains 12 residues. V shed 5 bases and J shed 4 bases, with 6 bases lying between them. The sequence derives from a woman aged 50 to 60 in good health and CMV-seropositive. The sequencing sample was made of PBMCs. This chain uses TRBV6-5 with TRBJ1-5; D not resolved. The CDR3 reads CASSTGNQPQHF. CDR3 coding DNA: TGTGCCAGCAGTACGGGAAATCAGCCCCAGCATTTT.